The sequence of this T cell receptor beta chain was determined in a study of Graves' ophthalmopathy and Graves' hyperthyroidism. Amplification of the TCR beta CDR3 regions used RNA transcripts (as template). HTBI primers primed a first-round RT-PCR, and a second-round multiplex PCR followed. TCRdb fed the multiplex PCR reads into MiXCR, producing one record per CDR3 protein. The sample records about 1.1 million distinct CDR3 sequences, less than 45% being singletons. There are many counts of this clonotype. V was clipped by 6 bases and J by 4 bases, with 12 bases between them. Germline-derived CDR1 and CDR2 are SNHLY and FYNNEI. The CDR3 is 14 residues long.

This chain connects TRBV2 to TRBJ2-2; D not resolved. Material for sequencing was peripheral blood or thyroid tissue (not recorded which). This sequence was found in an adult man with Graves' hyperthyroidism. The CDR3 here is CASSYRMTTGELFF. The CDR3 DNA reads TGTGCCAGCAGCTACCGCATGACCACCGGGGAGCTGTTTTTT.